This T cell receptor (beta chain) was obtained from a study of CD8+ T cells in alopecia areata. cDNA prepared by RNA extraction and subsequent reverse transcription served as the template for sequencing. Data came from immunoSEQ multiplex PCR; TCRdb stores just in-frame clones and leaves some out. In the table there are about 140,000 clones, more than 55% of which are singletons. Study-level findings and limits: Patients shared TCRs less clearly than mice did, possibly owing to HLA.

Germline V CDR1 and CDR2: PRHDT, FYEKMQ (reference sequence). V lost 5 bases and J 7 bases, leaving 12 bases between the germline ends. The CDR3 is made up of 12 amino acids. Comments on this clone: The antigen is not known.

The sequence came from a human donor in good health. The V call is TRBV13, the J call TRBJ2-7, with a weak D call TRBD2 (6 bases). Sequenced sample: CD8+ T cells sorted from blood. The CDR3 region has the DNA TGTGCCAGCAGCCAAACCGCGGGGGAGCAGTACTTC. Protein product: CASSQTAGEQYF.